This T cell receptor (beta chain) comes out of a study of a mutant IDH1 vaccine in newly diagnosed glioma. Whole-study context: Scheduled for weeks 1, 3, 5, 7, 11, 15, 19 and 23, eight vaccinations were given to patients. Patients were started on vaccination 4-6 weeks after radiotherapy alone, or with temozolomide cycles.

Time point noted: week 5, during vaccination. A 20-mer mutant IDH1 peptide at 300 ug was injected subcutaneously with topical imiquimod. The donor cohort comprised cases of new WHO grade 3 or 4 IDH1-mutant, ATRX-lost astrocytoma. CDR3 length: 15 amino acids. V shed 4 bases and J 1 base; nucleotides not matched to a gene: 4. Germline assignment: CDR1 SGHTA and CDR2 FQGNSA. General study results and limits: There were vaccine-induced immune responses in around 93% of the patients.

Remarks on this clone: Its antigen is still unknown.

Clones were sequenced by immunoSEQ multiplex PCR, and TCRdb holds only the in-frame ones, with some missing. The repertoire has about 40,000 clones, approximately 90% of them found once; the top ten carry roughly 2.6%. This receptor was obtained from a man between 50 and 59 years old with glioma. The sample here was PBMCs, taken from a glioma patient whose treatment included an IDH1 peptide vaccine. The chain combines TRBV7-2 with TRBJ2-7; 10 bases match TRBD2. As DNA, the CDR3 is TGTGCCAGCAGCTACCTAGCGGGAGATTCCTACGAGCAGTACTTC. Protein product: CASSYLAGDSYEQYF.